Presented here are 10 T cell receptor beta chains from one specimen sequenced in a study of T cells in women clearing cervical HPV infection. Only in-frame clones appear in the TCRdb table, and some are missing; sequencing was by immunoSEQ multiplex PCR. In all, the sample yields 25,000 to 35,000 clones. The sequencing sample was made of blood buffy coat. These receptor sequences come from a woman between 18 and 70 years old with a cervical HPV16 infection that either progressed to CIN3+ or cleared (not recorded which).

On this clone itself: The CDR3 extends 3 residues past the end of the read, so its final part is completed from the germline J gene. The V and J genes are TRBV5-1 and TRBJ2-1; 8 bases map to TRBD1. The trim removed 3 bases at V and 5 bases at J, leaving 4 bases unmatched. This CDR3 is 14 amino acids long. Germline V CDR1 and CDR2: SGHRS, YFSETQ. The CDR3 is CASSWQGANNEQFF. Partial CDR3 DNA: TGCGCCAGCAGCTGGCAGGGGGCCAACAATGAG.

Of note for this clone: The read finishes 3 residues shy of the CDR3 end, and the germline J gene is used to complete it. The rearrangement joins TRBV6-1 to TRBJ2-3; 10 nucleotides line up with TRBD2. Germline trimming cut 2 bases from V and 2 bases from J; bases unmatched to any gene: 4. The CDR3 totals 16 residues. Germline loops: CDR1 MNHNS, CDR2 SASEGT. Partial CDR3 DNA: TGTGCCAGCAGTGAACGGACTAGCGGATACACAGATACG. It is translated as CASSERTSGYTDT. The CDR3 reads in full as CASSERTSGYTDTQYF.

As for this clone: The CDR3 is cut off 3 residues early in the read; its end comes from the germline J gene. This sequence joins TRBV30 and TRBJ2-3, with 13 bases aligning to TRBD2. Germline V gene data show CDR1 as GTSNPN and CDR2 as SVGIG (reference sequence). This CDR3 is 17 amino acids long. CDR3 amino acids: CAWSPGLAGVVQETQYF. The sequenced CDR3 bases are TGTGCCTGGAGTCCCGGACTAGCGGGAGTGGTTCAAGAGACG.

As to this clone: The CDR3 end lies 3 residues beyond the end of the read and is filled in from the germline J gene. The rearrangement joins TRBV19 to TRBJ2-4; TRBD1 aligns across 7 bases. This CDR3 contains 16 residues. Looked up from germline, CDR1 is LNHDA and CDR2 is SQIVND (reference sequence). The J segment lost 0 bases and the V segment lost 5 bases, leaving 7 bases of the junction unmatched. The DNA read from the CDR3 is TGTGCCAGTAGTTTTGACAGGGTATTAGCCAAAAACATT. It encodes CASSFDRVLAKNI. The CDR3 in full is CASSFDRVLAKNIQYF. The variable domain in full, completed from reference TRBV19 and TRBJ2-4, reads DGGITQSPKYLFRKEGQNVTLSCEQNLNHDAMYWYRQDPGQGLRLIYYSQIVNDFQKGDIAEGYSVSREKKESFPLTVTSAQKNPTAFYLCASSFDRVLAKNIQYFGAGTRLSVL.

As concerns this clone: The read gets to within 3 residues of the CDR3 end, and the germline J gene fills in the rest. The chain couples TRBV20-1 to TRBJ2-3; 11 nucleotides match TRBD2. The CDR3 is made up of 17 amino acids. Germline V CDR1 and CDR2: DFQATT, SNEGSKA (reference sequence). Losses at the gene ends were 4 bases for V and 4 bases for J; bases not matched to a gene: 13. The CDR3 DNA, read in part, is TGCAGTGCTACTATAGCGGGAGGGCCAAAGGTCGCAGATACG. This sequence encodes CSATIAGGPKVADT. The whole CDR3 reads CSATIAGGPKVADTQYF.

About this clone itself: The read ends 3 residues before the CDR3 terminus; that terminus is restored from the germline J gene. V gene TRBV28 combines with J gene TRBJ2-7, with D perhaps assigned TRBD1 or TRBD2 (6 bases each). Trimming pared 6 bases from V and 3 bases from J, leaving 15 bases between. CDR3 length equals 14 residues. Germline lookup yields CDR1 MDHEN and CDR2 SYDVKM. The CDR3 DNA, read in part, is TGTGCCAGCAGAAAACAGGGAGGAATCTACGAG. Protein product: CASRKQGGIYE. The whole CDR3 protein reads CASRKQGGIYEQYF.

The CDR3 spells CASSQLAGTTDTQYF. CDR3 DNA, as far as it was read: TGTGCCAGCAGCCAACTAGCGGGGACGACAGATACG. The gene calls are TRBV2 and TRBJ2-3; 10 bases line up with TRBD2. With the read ending 3 residues before the CDR3 end, the germline J gene is used to fill in that end. After removal of 6 bases from V and 3 bases from J, the junction contained 6 bases not matched to a gene. The CDR3 has 15 amino acids. Germline CDR1 and CDR2: SNHLY and FYNNEI.

With regard to this clone: Read coverage stops 3 residues before the CDR3 terminus; the germline J gene supplies the remainder. The chain has TRBV5-1 and TRBJ2-2; a possible D gene is TRBD1 (5 bases). CDR1 is SGHRS and CDR2 is YFSETQ in the germline V gene. The CDR3 length is 15 residues. Trimming took 2 bases from V and 5 from J, leaving 13 bases between them. Partial CDR3 DNA: TGCGCCAGCAGCTTTGGTACAGGAACTACCGGGGAG. Its translation: CASSFGTGTTGE. The CDR3 reads in full as CASSFGTGTTGELFF.

Concerning this clone itself: The sequenced fragment ends 3 residues before the CDR3 boundary, so the rest is inferred from the germline J gene. This chain uses TRBV7-3 with TRBJ2-2, with 8 nucleotides matching TRBD2. CDR1 is SGHTA, CDR2 FQGTGA, per germline. The length of the CDR3 is 18 residues. The CDR3 sequence: CASSLTSGGLATNEKLFF. The sequenced part of the CDR3 DNA is TGTGCCAGCAGCTTAACGTCGGGGGGGCTTGCAACTAATGAAAAG.

Concerning this clone: The CDR3 extends 3 residues past the end of the read, so its final part is completed from the germline J gene. V and J are TRBV20-1 and TRBJ2-5, with D possibly TRBD2 on 5 matching bases. The CDR3 is made up of 13 amino acids. Trimming pared 6 bases from V and 5 bases from J, leaving 16 bases between. Germline loops: CDR1 DFQATT, CDR2 SNEGSKA (reference sequence). CDR3: CSAVTDSQETQYF. The covered CDR3 bases are TGCAGTGCAGTCACGGACTCCCAGGAGACC.